This T cell receptor (beta chain) was observed in a study of technical replicates of blood from a few donors. V dropped 1 base and J dropped 5 bases, with 8 bases sitting between them. CDR3 length: 13 residues. Germline loops: CDR1 SGHTA, CDR2 FQGNSA. Here immunoSEQ multiplex PCR was the method, and the copy in TCRdb shows in-frame clones only, minus some. The table shows approximately 73,000 clones, with 80% to 95% occurring only once. This TCR came from a human donor in good health. The gene calls are TRBV7-2 and TRBJ1-2, with D perhaps matching TRBD1 (6 bases). The material sequenced was T cells isolated from PBMCs. The CDR3 sequence is CASSLGTAYGYTF. In DNA, the CDR3 is TGTGCCAGCAGCTTAGGGACAGCATATGGCTACACCTTC.